This TCR beta chain stems from a study of blood T cell repertoires in COVID-19. At the level of the study: Samples of COVID-19 (acute and convalescent) were obtained from the United States, Italy and Spain. Sources were T cells, B-cell-depleted T cells, or PBMCs; the material itself was cDNA or gDNA.

In the original processing: Amplification of reference gene primers was used by the study to estimate nucleated cell counts. Sequenced by immunoSEQ multiplex PCR; TCRdb stores in-frame clones only, minus some. For V, J and clone size, that table is used; D and trimming come from the DNA. The sample carries roughly 68,000 clones, roughly 87% recorded once. In its sample, this clone was seen a few times. The V gene lost 7 bases and the J gene lost 4 bases, with 13 bases spanning the gap. The CDR3 spans 13 residues. The receptor was derived from a man aged 50-60 years with acute or convalescent COVID-19. V usage is TRBV12-3 or TRBV12-4 and J usage is TRBJ1-1; the D gene is possibly TRBD1 (6 bases). The sequencing input was peripheral blood. In nucleotides, the CDR3 is TGTGCCAGCAAGAGGGACATTCGCACTGAAGCTTTCTTT. Translating gives CASKRDIRTEAFF.